This T cell receptor beta chain was sequenced in a study of cytomegalovirus exposure and HLA in healthy donors (TCRdb year 2017). About the full investigation: An earlier analysis of several hundred of the donors reported approximately 260 Gb of sequence data and 95 million to 120 million unique TCR beta sequences obtained from about 179 million T cells. Around 300 gigabases of sequencing data and tens of millions of unique TCR sequences were included in an early release covering 550 to 800 HLA-typed donors. The genetic ancestry cluster associated with self-reported Caucasian donors included 65% to 90% of the 398 genotyped donors. The aim of the study was to test whether cataloging public T cell receptors could identify signatures of past pathogen exposure. The T cell repertoires of 700 or so subjects were profiled by immunosequencing and related to cytomegalovirus serostatus. In addition to the first cohort of approximately 670 subjects, a separate validation cohort of 120 different subjects was used. To predict cytomegalovirus infection status, the study combined high-throughput TCR immunosequencing, statistical association of individual TCRs with disease status, and machine learning. In a later analysis, previously published TCR beta repertoires from some 640 donors were re-analyzed and high-resolution HLA genotyping was added so that TCR occurrence patterns could be studied. The later analysis used no new phenotypic data to find candidate immune exposures, relying instead on TCR beta sequences and their occurrence across donors. An earlier analysis of 587 of the donors applied high-throughput TCR beta sequencing to assess whether each TCR beta V gene segment acted as functional or pseudogenic. Donor age, sex, ethnicity and CMV serostatus were collected together with the repertoire data. A later genetic analysis took genome-wide SNP genotypes for about 55% of the 666 donors and used that subset as a discovery cohort. All discovery cohort repertoires had been generated using a single sequencing platform. HLA typing included class I and class II loci at four-digit resolution. Typing coverage differed by locus: A, B, C, DRB1 and DQB1 were typed in roughly 629-630 donors, DQA1 in 522, DPA1 in nearly 610, and DPB1 in approximately 450. A handful of DR-DQ haplotypes were handled as single units for association and clustering because linkage in the cohort was strong. Among roughly 400 genotyped donors of the cohort, an average of approximately 240,000 unique TCR beta nucleotide sequences were sequenced per donor, about a sixth of them non-productive. What the study reported, not specific to this receptor: A later analysis found that most CMV-associated TCR beta chains appeared HLA-restricted, with HLA associations seemingly driven largely by CMV exposure. In a later analysis, HLA-associated TCR beta chains showed more clonal expansion and lower generation probabilities than non-associated chains that were equally common. At a false discovery rate of 0.05, a later analysis linked approximately 18,000 TCR beta sequences to specific HLA alleles. In a later analysis, the rate of TCR association differed among HLA loci, with DRB1 alleles having the most associated TCRs and HLA-C alleles having the fewest. According to the authors, the approach could potentially be generalized to other disease states and immunological phenotypes. A group of highly shared sequence variants was considered likely to be a technical artifact of the sequencing pipeline. Cytomegalovirus status was reported to be diagnosed by the classifier with high specificity and sensitivity in both the original and validation cohorts. Correlated functional status among segregating V segments might be attributable to linkage disequilibrium, but an unknown experimental factor could not be ruled out. Some IMGT-functional V segments, including TRBV6-2 and TRBV6-3, could not be told apart with the 87-base-pair reads, so those segments were excluded. In the study, some 180 TCR beta chains were listed as associated with cytomegalovirus. Strong co-occurrence of HLA alleles, especially DR and DQ, made assigning TCR associations to individual alleles difficult. The only immune exposure information available for the cohort was CMV serostatus. A further reported finding was that TCR beta sequences accurately predicted the HLA-A and HLA-B alleles for most subjects in the first cohort. Most TCR sequences were seen in very few donors, while some public TCRs were found in many individuals. Several of the top co-occurrence clusters appeared to be linked to parvovirus B19, influenza, CMV and Epstein-Barr virus, according to a later analysis. V-gene and J-gene trimming of TCR beta chains was associated with a missense DCLRE1C variant in a later genetic analysis, and the association was replicated in an independent cohort. Only TCR beta chains were sequenced in this cohort, and the absence of alpha or paired-chain data limited detectable features. Sequencing depth was assumed to be roughly uniform across donors in the presence/absence analyses, though that assumption may not hold. Because counts were too low, about 18 rarely observed V segments, including chromosome 9 orphons, were left out of the earlier analysis of some 600 of the donors. Three of the identified cytomegalovirus-associated TCR beta chains were confirmed in vitro to be specific for cytomegalovirus antigens. Broadly in line with IMGT annotations, most TCR beta V segments showed up in productive rearrangements about 90% or about 30% of the time in an earlier analysis of 450 to 600 of the donors. HLA typing was unavailable for some donors at each locus, so association tests used only the typed subset. According to a later genetic analysis, donors in an Asian-associated ancestry cluster had fewer N-insertions in productive TCRs than the approximately 650-donor mean.

About this clone: The specificity of this receptor is unknown. Nothing much larger sits one base from this clone, and base qualities are not available.

Taken from cysteine to phenylalanine, the CDR3 has 12 residues. The only DNA kept is the CDR3, 36 bases in frame from the first base. From a lookup of the germline V gene, CDR1 and CDR2 are SNHLY and FYNNEI. V ends up 6 bases short and J 8 bases short, with an unmatched junction base count of 4. In total, 600 or so healthy bone marrow donors made up the cohort. All cohort members were sampled while nominally healthy, although unrecorded immune exposures were likely present. The donor tested CMV seropositive, placing the donor among the 289 seropositive members of the cohort. A peripheral blood sample was provided by each donor, and peripheral blood mononuclear cells were used for TCR beta sequencing. Genomic DNA extraction from the blood cell samples was performed with the Qiagen DNeasy Blood Extraction Kit. The library was produced with the immunoSEQ multiplex PCR assay. For the multiplex PCR, a mixture combining 60 forward primers for TCR Vbeta segments and 13 reverse primers for TCR Jbeta segments was used. Amplification of the CDR3 region of rearranged TCR beta genes was performed with a multiplex PCR assay on genomic DNA. The amplified TCR beta libraries were sequenced on the Illumina HiSeq System as 87-base-pair reads. The authors processed their data as follows. Across the 640 or so repertoires, a later analysis counted approximately 83 million unique TCR beta chains, about 10 million of which were shared by at least two donors. To remove PCR and sequencing errors, raw reads were error-corrected and collapsed into unique sequences using a nearest-neighbor algorithm that merged closely related sequences. Alignment of CDR3 sequences to IMGT reference sequences was used to assign V, D and J gene segments. For a sequence to be retained, a match of at least six nucleotides was required to both a V gene segment and a J gene segment. A rearrangement counted as productive if the CDR3 had no stop codons and remained in frame with V and J, and every other rearrangement counted as non-productive. Following IMGT convention, CDR3 was defined as the stretch from the second conserved V-encoded cysteine to the conserved J-encoded phenylalanine. The earlier analysis of a few hundred of the donors excluded any sequence lacking an unambiguous match to a single V gene segment. An earlier analysis of about 600 of the donors called V segments functional above 56.7% productive rearrangements and segregating when the between-donor standard deviation exceeded 5%. To diagnose cytomegalovirus status from the catalog of TCR beta chain sequences, a statistical classification framework was built. V and J gene assignment, in a later analysis, came from comparing TCR nucleotide sequences with IMGT/GENE-DB human TR gene sequences. The TCRdist pipeline was used in a later analysis to assign CDR3 sequences and most-parsimonious VDJ recombination scenarios. In a later analysis, each TCR beta chain was defined by its CDR3 amino acid sequence together with its V-gene family, and reads without a unique V-gene family were excluded. As a way to deal with suspected cross-contamination and a sequencing artifact, a later analysis dropped approximately 570 nucleotide sequences that were highly shared and had low generation probability. A later analysis calculated a clonal expansion index for each public chain from normalized within-repertoire ranks of inferred template counts. Generation probabilities in a later analysis came from a VDJ recombination model fitted to out-of-frame rearrangements, and those results were checked against IGoR. Hypergeometric tests were used in a later analysis to score TCR-TCR, TCR-HLA and TCR-CMV co-occurrence, with a repertoire-size bias correction applied to the TCR pairs. A later analysis estimated false discovery rates by permuting HLA or CMV assignments 20 times. In a later analysis, co-occurring TCRs were grouped with DBSCAN, and TCRdist sequence similarity was added when clustering was performed within HLA-allele-positive subsets. Repertoires with fewer than 30,000 or more than 120,000 public chains were left out of co-occurrence clustering, as were about 5 repertoires with anomalous nucleotide sharing. What TCRdb holds here is the immuneACCESS table cut down to in-frame rearrangements. Part of the clones is not present; checked against another copy, under half of the missing clones reflect an unresolved V gene, and the others are unexplained. V, J and clone size are those of that table, while D and trimming were read from the DNA. Within this sample are around 120,000 clones, with 55% to 75% of them counted one time only. Roughly 1.6% of the sample is taken by the ten largest.

The receptor was derived from a man aged 30-40 years in good health and CMV-seropositive. Sample: PBMCs. The chain is made from TRBV2 and TRBJ1-2; 9 central bases correspond to TRBD1. DNA sequence: TGTGCCAGCAGCGGGACAGGGCCCGGCTACACCTTC. It translates to CASSGTGPGYTF.